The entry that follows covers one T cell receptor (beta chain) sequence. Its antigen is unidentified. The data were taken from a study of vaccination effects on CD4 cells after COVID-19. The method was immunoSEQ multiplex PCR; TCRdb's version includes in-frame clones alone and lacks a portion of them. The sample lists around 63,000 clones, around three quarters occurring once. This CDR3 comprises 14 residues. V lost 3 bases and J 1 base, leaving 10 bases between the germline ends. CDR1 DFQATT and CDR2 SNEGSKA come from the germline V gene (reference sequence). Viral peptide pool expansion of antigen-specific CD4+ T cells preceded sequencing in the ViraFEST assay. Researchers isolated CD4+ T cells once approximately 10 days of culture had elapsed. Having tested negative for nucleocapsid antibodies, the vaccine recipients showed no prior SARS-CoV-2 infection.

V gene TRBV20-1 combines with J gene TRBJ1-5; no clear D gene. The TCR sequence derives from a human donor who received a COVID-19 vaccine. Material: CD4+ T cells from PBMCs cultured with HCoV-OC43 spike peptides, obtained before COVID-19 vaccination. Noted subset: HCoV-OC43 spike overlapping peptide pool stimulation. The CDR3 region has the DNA TGCAGTGCTAGTCGGGCACAGAGCAATCAGCCCCAGCATTTT. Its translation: CSASRAQSNQPQHF.